The 2 T cell receptor delta chains reported below all come from one sample, sequenced in a study of in vitro expanded adult blood gammadelta T cells. This sample's treatment: AbnobaViscum Pini, a non-fermented European mistletoe (Viscum album, pine host) extract drug, 950 to 1,000 ug/mL. Live CD3+ TCRgammadelta+ Vgamma9+ Vdelta2+ T cells were FACS-sorted after expansion. Before expansion, PBMC got around 1,000 ug/mL AbnobaViscum P for one day and were washed three times. Cultures were expanded for 14 days, with IL-2 added every 3 to 4 days. TCRdb re-analyzed the 5' RACE reads via CATT. The table has around 390 delta-chain clones, nearly 55% seen once. The antigens these receptors bind are not known. The specimen comprised gamma-delta T cells from peripheral blood expanded in culture, sampled from an in vitro culture stimulated with Abnoba P. These receptors were taken from an adult in good health.

This clone showed up just once. TCRdb pairs this DNA with a much larger clone's protein that differs at residue 11, likely a read error; the protein shown was translated from the DNA. The chain recombines TRDV2 with TRDJ1; 7 bases map to TRDD3. The CDR3 runs to 16 residues. The V and J ends lost 0 bases and 6 bases, in that order; junction bases with no gene match: 12. CDR1 and CDR2 (germline): GEAIGNYY, EKD. In DNA form, the CDR3 reads TGTGCCTGTGACACCCTTGGCTGGGGGCAACCTAATAAACTCATCTTT. It yields the protein CACDTLGWGQPNKLIF.

As regards this clone: This likely stems from a read error, as it lies one base from a far larger clone. Additional DNA sequences in this sample encode the identical CDR3. This chain uses TRDV2 with TRDJ1, with 8 bases aligning to TRDD3. Germline CDR1 and CDR2: GEAIGNYY and EKD. This CDR3 contains 19 residues. In DNA, the CDR3 is TGTGCCTGTGACACCTTATCTGGGGGACCTGCGGGGTACACAGATAAACTCATCTTT. Its translation: CACDTLSGGPAGYTDKLIF.